The next 21 T cell receptor beta chains were all read from a single sample in a study of response to subunit inactivated influenza vaccine. TCRdb called the RT-PCR reads again in MiXCR, with one record for every CDR3 protein. Counted here are fewer than 550,000 distinct CDR3 sequences, 25% occurring once; the ten biggest clones make up around 1.8%. Sequenced here: CD4+ T cells sorted from PBMCs, sampled roughly 5 days after vaccination. All receptors derive from a man aged 45-65 years who received an inactivated influenza vaccine.

The chain has TRBV11-1 and TRBJ2-1; 9 bases align to TRBD2. Germline V gives CDR1 SGHAT, CDR2 FQDESV (reference sequence). The CDR3 runs to 19 residues. Unmatched junction bases numbered 21, after V lost 5 bases and J lost 7 bases. CDR3 DNA: TGTGCCAGCAGCCCCCCAGGGAGCGGTCTAGCGGGGCGCTCAAATGAGCAGTTCTTC. Translated, it gives CASSPPGSGLAGRSNEQFF.

This clonotype was counted a few times. V usage is TRBV9 and J usage is TRBJ2-1; 12 nucleotides match TRBD2. The CDR3 runs 16 residues. The germline V gene has CDR1 SGDLS and CDR2 YYNGEE. V lost 4 bases to trimming and J lost 6 bases; unmatched junction nucleotides: 8. CDR3 bases: TGTGCCAGCAGCCCACTAGCGGGAGGCCCGGGCAATGAGCAGTTCTTC. As protein: CASSPLAGGPGNEQFF.

CDR3 loop: CSVVQGANQPQHF. In nucleotides, the CDR3 is TGCAGCGTCGTCCAGGGGGCAAATCAGCCCCAGCATTTT. This chain links TRBV29-1 with TRBJ1-5; 8 bases are shared with TRBD1. Looked up from germline, CDR1 is SQVTM and CDR2 is ANQGSEA. The CDR3 has 13 amino acids. J gave up 4 bases and V 6 bases, and 5 bases lay outside the gene matches.

This clonotype was observed a few times. V gene TRBV28 combines with J gene TRBJ2-1; D not certain. The germline V gene has CDR1 MDHEN and CDR2 SYDVKM. Trimming took off 7 bases at V and 4 bases at J, with 5 bases between the two ends. CDR3 length: 11 amino acids. Here the CDR3 reads CASTGYNEQFF. CDR3 nucleotide sequence: TGTGCCAGCACGGGTTACAATGAGCAGTTCTTC.

V gene TRBV7-2 combines with J gene TRBJ2-5, with 8 bases that match TRBD1. V shed 1 base, J shed 4 bases, and the junction held 5 bases outside the gene matches. This CDR3 spans 15 amino acids. Germline CDR1 reads SGHTA; CDR2 reads FQGNSA. In DNA form, the CDR3 reads TGTGCCAGCAGCTTAGTAACAGGGGGTCCAGAGACCCAGTACTTC. Translated, it gives CASSLVTGGPETQYF.

CDR3 sequence reads: CATSPDRGRGEETQYF. Here the CDR3 DNA reads TGTGCCACCAGCCCCGACCGTGGTAGGGGTGAAGAGACCCAGTACTTC. This chain connects TRBV15 to TRBJ2-5; a weak D match, TRBD1 (5 bases). The CDR3 is made up of 16 amino acids. V lost 5 bases and J 3 bases, leaving 19 bases between the germline ends. CDR1 is LNHNV and CDR2 is YYDKDF in the germline V gene (reference sequence).

This clonotype was detected a few times. The genes are TRBV11-2 and TRBJ2-7; tentative D call: TRBD2 (6 bases). CDR1 SGHAT and CDR2 FQNNGV come from the germline V gene. Trimming left V 4 bases short and J 2 bases short, with 15 bases between. The CDR3 length is 15 residues. CDR3 residues: CASSSSGLEPYEQYF. The DNA of the CDR3 is TGTGCCAGCAGCTCCTCGGGACTCGAACCCTACGAGCAGTACTTC. Using reference TRBV11-2 and TRBJ2-7 for the parts outside the CDR3, the full variable domain is EAGVAQSPRYKIIEKRQSVAFWCNPISGHATLYWYQQILGQGPKLLIQFQNNGVVDDSQLPKDRFSAERLKGVDSTLKIQPAKLEDSAVYLCASSSSGLEPYEQYFGPGTRLTVT.

This rearrangement joins TRBV4-3 to TRBJ1-4, with 8 bases fitting TRBD1. In germline, CDR1 is LGHNA, CDR2 YSLEER. V gave up 4 bases and J gave up 8 bases; unmatched junction bases: 9. There are 15 residues in the CDR3. DNA for the CDR3: TGCGCCAGCAGCCGCACAGGACAGGGAAACGAAAAACTGTTTTTT. Encoded protein: CASSRTGQGNEKLFF.

The gene calls are TRBV6-1 and TRBJ2-7; 9 bases fit TRBD1. J gave up 3 bases and V 6 bases, and 9 bases lay outside the gene matches. This CDR3 has 15 amino acids. In germline, CDR1 is MNHNS, CDR2 SASEGT. The CDR3 protein is CASSPKDRGDYEQYF. The CDR3 nucleotides are TGTGCCAGCAGCCCGAAGGACAGGGGAGACTACGAGCAGTACTTC.

This clonotype was seen a few times. The chain has TRBV7-6 and TRBJ2-7; 10 bases align to TRBD2. The CDR3 runs to 16 residues. After removal of 1 base from V and 1 base from J, the junction contained 4 bases not matched to a gene. Germline values: CDR1 SGHVS, CDR2 FNYEAQ. The CDR3 nucleotides are TGTGCCAGCAGCTTAGATAGCGGGGGGCCATCCTACGAGCAGTACTTC. Its translation is CASSLDSGGPSYEQYF. Based on the CDR3 plus reference TRBV7-6 and TRBJ2-7, the full variable domain is GAGVSQSPRYKVTKRGQDVALRCDPISGHVSLYWYRQALGQGPEFLTYFNYEAQQDKSGLPNDRFSAERPEGSISTLTIQRTEQRDSAMYRCASSLDSGGPSYEQYFGPGTRLTVT.

The rearrangement joins TRBV20-1 to TRBJ2-2; a possible D gene is TRBD1 (6 bases). The CDR3 is made up of 12 amino acids. Looked up from germline, CDR1 is DFQATT and CDR2 is SNEGSKA (reference sequence). V lost 6 bases and J lost 3, with 8 bases in between. This chain's CDR3 is CSATGYTGELFF. DNA for the CDR3: TGCAGTGCAACAGGGTACACCGGGGAGCTGTTTTTT.

This clonotype occurred a few times. The V gene is TRBV25-1, the J gene TRBJ2-3; possibly TRBD1 for D (5 bases). This CDR3 spans 16 amino acids. V shed 3 bases and J shed 7 bases, with 20 bases lying between them. Per germline, CDR1 MGHDK and CDR2 SYGVNS. The CDR3 DNA sequence: TGTGCCAGCAGTGAGGTGTGGCAGGGTAGAATAAATACGCAGTATTTT. This codes for CASSEVWQGRINTQYF.

This clonotype was observed a handful of times. The genes are TRBV21-1 and TRBJ2-7. TRBV21-1 is described as a pseudogene. This CDR3 is built from 16 residues. The CDR3 DNA reads as TGTGCCAGCAGCAAAGCGCTCACAGGGGGCTTCTACGAGCAGTACTTC. Protein sequence: CASSKALTGGFYEQYF.

The V and J genes are TRBV28 and TRBJ2-7; D perhaps matches TRBD2 (6 bases). The CDR3 sequence is 14 residues long. Trimming pared 7 bases from V and 1 base from J, leaving 14 bases between. Germline assignment: CDR1 MDHEN and CDR2 SYDVKM. The CDR3 DNA follows: TGTGCCAGCACGCTCGGACTACCTTCCTACGAGCAGTACTTC. Protein product: CASTLGLPSYEQYF.

This clonotype has ten or more counts. The chain couples TRBV28 to TRBJ2-5; D gene unclear. Germline values: CDR1 MDHEN, CDR2 SYDVKM. Trimming took off 5 bases at V and 0 bases at J, with 7 bases between the two ends. This CDR3 contains 13 residues. CDR3 sequence reads: CASSRNYQETQYF. In nucleotides, the CDR3 is TGTGCCAGCAGTCGCAATTACCAAGAGACCCAGTACTTC.

This clonotype was recorded a few times. The chain carries TRBV9 and TRBJ2-1, with TRBD2 matching 8 bases. V shed 2 bases and J 0 bases; nucleotides not matched to a gene: 1. Germline CDR1 SGDLS, CDR2 YYNGEE. The CDR3 has 15 amino acids. As DNA, the CDR3 is TGTGCCAGCAGCGTTAGCGGGAACTCCTACAATGAGCAGTTCTTC. It specifies CASSVSGNSYNEQFF.

The chain uses TRBV7-2 and TRBJ2-2; the match to TRBD1 covers 8 bases. Germline CDR1 reads SGHTA; CDR2 reads FQGNSA. This CDR3 is 16 amino acids long. With 5 bases clipped from V and 5 bases from J, the junction kept 10 bases outside the gene matches. CDR3 in DNA: TGTGCCAGCAGCCCCTACACAGGGGGAAGGACCGGGGAGCTGTTTTTT. It specifies CASSPYTGGRTGELFF.

This clonotype was observed a few times. V usage is TRBV6-2 or TRBV6-3 and J usage is TRBJ2-7; perhaps D is TRBD1 or TRBD2 (5 bases each). Germline CDR1 and CDR2: MNHEY and SVGEGT. This CDR3 contains 14 residues. With 10 bases removed from V and 0 bases from J, the gap between germline ends came to 16 bases. The CDR3 region has the DNA TGTGCCACTTTCCGGGACGCAAACTCCTACGAGCAGTACTTC. This sequence encodes CATFRDANSYEQYF.

This clonotype was counted only a few times. The chain has TRBV20-1 and TRBJ2-3, with D perhaps TRBD1 (5 bases). The germline V and J ends were trimmed by 6 bases and 4 bases, with 14 bases remaining between them. The CDR3 is made up of 13 amino acids. CDR1 DFQATT and CDR2 SNEGSKA come from the germline V gene (reference sequence). For the CDR3, the DNA is TGCAGTGCCATCGACAGCGCCGCAGATACGCAGTATTTT. It translates to CSAIDSAADTQYF.

In this sample, this clonotype turned up many times. The J gene is TRBJ2-6, the V gene TRBV7-9; D not resolved. V shed 9 bases and J shed 0 bases, with 6 bases lying between them. Per the germline V gene, CDR1 is SEHNR and CDR2 is FQNEAQ (reference sequence). The CDR3 is 13 amino acids. In DNA, the CDR3 is TGTGCCAGTGGAGACTCTGGGGCCAACGTCCTGACTTTC. Translated: CASGDSGANVLTF.

This clonotype showed up just a few times. V is TRBV7-2 and J is TRBJ2-5, with D perhaps TRBD1 (6 bases). Trimming removed 5 bases from V and 2 bases from J, with 21 bases in between. CDR1 is SGHTA, CDR2 FQGNSA, per germline. The CDR3 extends over 17 amino acids. In DNA, the CDR3 is TGTGCCAGCAGCCTGGGGCCGGGACATACTAGACAAGAGACCCAGTACTTC. Residues: CASSLGPGHTRQETQYF.